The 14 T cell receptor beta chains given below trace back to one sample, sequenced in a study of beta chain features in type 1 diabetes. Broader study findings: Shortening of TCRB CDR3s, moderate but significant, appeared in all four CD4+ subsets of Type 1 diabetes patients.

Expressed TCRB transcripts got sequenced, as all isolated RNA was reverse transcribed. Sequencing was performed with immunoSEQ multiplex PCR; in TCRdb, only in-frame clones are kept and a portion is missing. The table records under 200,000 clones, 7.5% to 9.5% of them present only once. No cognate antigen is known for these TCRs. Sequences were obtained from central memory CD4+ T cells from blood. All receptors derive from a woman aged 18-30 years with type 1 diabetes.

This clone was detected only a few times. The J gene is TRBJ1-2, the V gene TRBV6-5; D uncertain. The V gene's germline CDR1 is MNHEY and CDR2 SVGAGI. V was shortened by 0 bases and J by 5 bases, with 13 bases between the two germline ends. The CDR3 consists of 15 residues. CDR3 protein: CASSYSLHGIYGYTF. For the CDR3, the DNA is TGTGCCAGCAGTTACTCGCTCCACGGGATTTATGGCTACACCTTC.

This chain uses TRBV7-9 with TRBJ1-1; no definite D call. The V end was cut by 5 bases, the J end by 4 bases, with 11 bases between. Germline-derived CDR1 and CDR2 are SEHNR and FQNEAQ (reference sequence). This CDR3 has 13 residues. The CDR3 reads CASSPQAGTEAFF. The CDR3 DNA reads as TGTGCCAGCAGCCCGCAGGCGGGCACTGAAGCTTTCTTT. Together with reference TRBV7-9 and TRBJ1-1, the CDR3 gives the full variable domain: DTGVSQNPRHKITKRGQNVTFRCDPISEHNRLYWYRQTLGQGPEFLTYFQNEAQLEKSRLLSDRFSAERPKGSFSTLEIQRTEQGDSAMYLCASSPQAGTEAFFGQGTRLTVV.

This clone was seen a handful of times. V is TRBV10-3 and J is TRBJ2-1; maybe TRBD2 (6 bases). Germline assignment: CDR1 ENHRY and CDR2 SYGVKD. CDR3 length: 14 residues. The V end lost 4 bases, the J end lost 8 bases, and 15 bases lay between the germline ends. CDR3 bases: TGTGCCATCAGTGCGGGACTCCAAGGAGATGAGCAGTTCTTC. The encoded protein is CAISAGLQGDEQFF.

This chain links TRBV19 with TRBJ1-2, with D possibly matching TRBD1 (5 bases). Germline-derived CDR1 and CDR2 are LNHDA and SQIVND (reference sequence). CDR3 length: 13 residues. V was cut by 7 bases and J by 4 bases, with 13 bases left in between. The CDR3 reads CASTTMGGYGYTF. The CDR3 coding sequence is TGTGCCAGTACCACTATGGGGGGCTATGGCTACACCTTC. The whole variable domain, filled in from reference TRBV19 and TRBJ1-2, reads DGGITQSPKYLFRKEGQNVTLSCEQNLNHDAMYWYRQDPGQGLRLIYYSQIVNDFQKGDIAEGYSVSREKKESFPLTVTSAQKNPTAFYLCASTTMGGYGYTFGSGTRLTVV.

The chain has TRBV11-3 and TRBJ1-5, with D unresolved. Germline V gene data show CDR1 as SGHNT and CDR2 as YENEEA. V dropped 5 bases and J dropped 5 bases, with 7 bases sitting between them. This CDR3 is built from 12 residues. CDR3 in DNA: TGTGCCAGCAGCGTTGGAGATCAGCCCCAGCATTTT. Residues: CASSVGDQPQHF.

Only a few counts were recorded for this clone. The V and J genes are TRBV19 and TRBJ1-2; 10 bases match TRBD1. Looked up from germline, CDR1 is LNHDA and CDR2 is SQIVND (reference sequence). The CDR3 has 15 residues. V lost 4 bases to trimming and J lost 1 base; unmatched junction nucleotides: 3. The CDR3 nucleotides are TGTGCCAGTAGTACCGGACAGGGGGATAACTATGGCTACACCTTC. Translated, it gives CASSTGQGDNYGYTF.

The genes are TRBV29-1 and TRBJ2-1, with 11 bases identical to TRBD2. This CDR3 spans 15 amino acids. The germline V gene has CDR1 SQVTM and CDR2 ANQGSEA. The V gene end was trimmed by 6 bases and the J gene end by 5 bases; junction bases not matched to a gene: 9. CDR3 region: CSVEPGTSGHNEQFF. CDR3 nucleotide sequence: TGCAGCGTCGAACCCGGGACTAGCGGCCACAATGAGCAGTTCTTC.

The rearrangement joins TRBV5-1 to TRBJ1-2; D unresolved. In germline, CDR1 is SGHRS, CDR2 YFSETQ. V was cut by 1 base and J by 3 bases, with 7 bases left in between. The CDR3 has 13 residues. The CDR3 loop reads CASSLNTDYGYTF. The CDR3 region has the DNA TGCGCCAGCAGCTTGAATACAGACTATGGCTACACCTTC.

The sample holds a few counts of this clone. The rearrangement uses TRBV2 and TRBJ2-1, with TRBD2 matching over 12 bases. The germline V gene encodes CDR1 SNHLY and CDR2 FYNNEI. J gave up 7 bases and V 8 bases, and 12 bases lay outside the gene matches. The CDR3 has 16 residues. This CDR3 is CASAPRGTSGLNEQFF. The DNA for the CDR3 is TGTGCCAGCGCTCCTCGGGGGACTAGCGGGTTGAATGAGCAGTTCTTC.

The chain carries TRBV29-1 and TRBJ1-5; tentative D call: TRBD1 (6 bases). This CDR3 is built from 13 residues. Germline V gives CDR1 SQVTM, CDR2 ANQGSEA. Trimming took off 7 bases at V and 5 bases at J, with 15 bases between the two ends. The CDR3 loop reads CSASTGEHQPQHF. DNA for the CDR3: TGCAGCGCCTCGACAGGAGAACATCAGCCCCAGCATTTT.

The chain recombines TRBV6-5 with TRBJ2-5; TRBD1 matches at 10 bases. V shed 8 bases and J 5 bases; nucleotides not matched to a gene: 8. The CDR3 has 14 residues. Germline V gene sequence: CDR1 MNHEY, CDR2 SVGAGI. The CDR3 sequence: CASGKTGGLETQYF. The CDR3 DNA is TGTGCCAGCGGAAAGACAGGGGGCTTGGAGACCCAGTACTTC.

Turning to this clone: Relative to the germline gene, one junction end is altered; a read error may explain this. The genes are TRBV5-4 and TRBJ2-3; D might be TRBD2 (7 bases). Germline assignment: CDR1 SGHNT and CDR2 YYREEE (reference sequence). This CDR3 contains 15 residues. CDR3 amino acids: CASSQAVGGADTQYF. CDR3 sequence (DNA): TGCGCCAGCAGCCAAGCGGTAGGGGGGGCAGATACGCAGTATTTT.

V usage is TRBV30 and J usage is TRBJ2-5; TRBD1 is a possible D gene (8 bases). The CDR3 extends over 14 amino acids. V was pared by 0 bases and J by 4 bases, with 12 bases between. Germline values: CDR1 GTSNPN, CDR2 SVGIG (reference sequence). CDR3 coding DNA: TGTGCCTGGAGTGTACAGGGGGAGGGAGAGACCCAGTACTTC. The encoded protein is CAWSVQGEGETQYF.

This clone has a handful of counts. This CDR3 is CASSSGTSGGGEQFF. CDR3 in DNA: TGTGCCAGCAGCTCCGGGACTAGCGGGGGAGGTGAGCAGTTCTTC. The chain recombines TRBV6-5 with TRBJ2-1; 14 bases fit TRBD2. The CDR3 totals 15 residues. V shed 6 bases, J shed 9 bases, and the junction held 7 bases outside the gene matches. Germline lookup yields CDR1 MNHEY and CDR2 SVGAGI.